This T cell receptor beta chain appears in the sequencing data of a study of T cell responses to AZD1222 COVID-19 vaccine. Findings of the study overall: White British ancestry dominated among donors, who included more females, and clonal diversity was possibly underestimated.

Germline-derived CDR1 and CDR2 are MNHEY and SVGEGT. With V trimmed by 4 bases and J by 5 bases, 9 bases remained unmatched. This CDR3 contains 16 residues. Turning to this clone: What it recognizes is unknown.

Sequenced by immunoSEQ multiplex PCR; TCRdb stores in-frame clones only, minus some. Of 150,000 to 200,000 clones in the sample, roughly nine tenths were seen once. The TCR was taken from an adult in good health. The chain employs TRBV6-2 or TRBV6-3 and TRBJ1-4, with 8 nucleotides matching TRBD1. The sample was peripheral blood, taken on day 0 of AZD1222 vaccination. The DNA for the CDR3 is TGTGCCAGCAGTTCCCAGGGGGCCTACCCCAATGAAAAACTGTTTTTT. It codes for CASSSQGAYPNEKLFF.